The T cell receptor beta chain described here comes from a study of tissue T cells after allogeneic stem cell transplantation. The study, taken as a whole, reports: Tissue-detected TCR repertoire was only partly captured by blood and spleen T cells. Anatomically similar tissues had similar TCR repertoires within each patient. Limitations included a small, clinically heterogeneous cohort and limited sampling depth.

This sample's time point: mouse harvest day 14 after allogeneic transplant. Mouse grafts combined 10^7 T-cell-depleted bone marrow cells with 10^6 splenic CD5+ T cells. B6 (H2b) cells into BALB/c (H2d) mice; tissues taken at day 7 or 14. Assay used: immunoSEQ multiplex PCR; TCRdb lists only in-frame clones, some missing. This repertoire shows approximately 420 clones, around 45% found once; its top ten account for roughly 15%. This clone has only one observation. Its antigen is not identified. Genes and germline come from the mouse. The read ends 1 residue early relative to the CDR3; the germline J gene fills the gap. Trimming pared 2 bases from V and 3 bases from J, leaving 8 bases between. The CDR3 has 14 amino acids. CDR1 is SGHDT, CDR2 FRDEAV, per germline.

The sequenced sample consisted of blood. The sequence came from a female BALB/c mouse given C57BL/6 T cells with graft-versus-host disease after an allogeneic hematopoietic cell transplant. The gene calls are TRBV14 and TRBJ1-4, with D possibly TRBD1 on 6 matching bases. This CDR3 reads CASSLRGANERLFF. CDR3 DNA, as far as it was read: TGTGCCAGCAGTTTGAGGGGGGCCAACGAAAGATTATTT.